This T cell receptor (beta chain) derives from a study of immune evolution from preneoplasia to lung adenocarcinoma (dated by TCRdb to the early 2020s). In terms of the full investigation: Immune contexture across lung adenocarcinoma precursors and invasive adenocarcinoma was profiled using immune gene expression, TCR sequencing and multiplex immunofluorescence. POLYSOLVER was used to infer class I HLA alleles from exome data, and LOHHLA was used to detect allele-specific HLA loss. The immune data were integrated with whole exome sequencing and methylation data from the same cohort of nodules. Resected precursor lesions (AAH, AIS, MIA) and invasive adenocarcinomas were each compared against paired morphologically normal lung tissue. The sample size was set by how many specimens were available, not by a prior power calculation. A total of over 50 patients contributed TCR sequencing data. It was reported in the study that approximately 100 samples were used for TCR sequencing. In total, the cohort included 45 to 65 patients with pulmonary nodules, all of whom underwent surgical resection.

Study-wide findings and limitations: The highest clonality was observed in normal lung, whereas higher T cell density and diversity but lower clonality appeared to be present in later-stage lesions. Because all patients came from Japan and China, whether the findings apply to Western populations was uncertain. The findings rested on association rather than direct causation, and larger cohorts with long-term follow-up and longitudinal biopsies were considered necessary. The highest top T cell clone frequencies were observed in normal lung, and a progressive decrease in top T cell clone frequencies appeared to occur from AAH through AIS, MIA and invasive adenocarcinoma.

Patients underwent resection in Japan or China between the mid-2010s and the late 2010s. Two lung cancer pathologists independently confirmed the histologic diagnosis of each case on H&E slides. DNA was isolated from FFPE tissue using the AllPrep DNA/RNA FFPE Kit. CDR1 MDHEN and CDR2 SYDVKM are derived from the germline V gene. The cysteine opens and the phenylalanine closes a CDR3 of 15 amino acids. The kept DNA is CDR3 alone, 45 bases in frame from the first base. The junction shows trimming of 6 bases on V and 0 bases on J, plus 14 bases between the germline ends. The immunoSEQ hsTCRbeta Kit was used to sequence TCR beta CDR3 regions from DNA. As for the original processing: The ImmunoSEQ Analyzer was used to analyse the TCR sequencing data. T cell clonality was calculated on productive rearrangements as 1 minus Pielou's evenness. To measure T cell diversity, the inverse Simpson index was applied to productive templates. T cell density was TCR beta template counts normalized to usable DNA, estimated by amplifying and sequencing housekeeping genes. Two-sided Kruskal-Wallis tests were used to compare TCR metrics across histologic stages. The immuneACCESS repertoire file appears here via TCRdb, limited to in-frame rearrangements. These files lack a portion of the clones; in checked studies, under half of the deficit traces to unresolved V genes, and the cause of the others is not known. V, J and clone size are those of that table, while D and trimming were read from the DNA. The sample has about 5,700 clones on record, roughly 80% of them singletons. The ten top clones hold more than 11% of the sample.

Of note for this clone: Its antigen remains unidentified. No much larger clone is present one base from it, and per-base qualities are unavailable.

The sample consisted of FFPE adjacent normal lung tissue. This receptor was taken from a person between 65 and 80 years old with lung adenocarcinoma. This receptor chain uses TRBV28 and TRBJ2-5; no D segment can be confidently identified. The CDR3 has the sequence CASRPSDGYQETQYF. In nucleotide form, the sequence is TGTGCCAGCAGGCCGAGCGACGGATACCAAGAGACCCAGTACTTC. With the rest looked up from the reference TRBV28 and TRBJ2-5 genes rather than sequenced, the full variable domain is DVKVTQSSRYLVKRTGEKVFLECVQDMDHENMFWYRQDPGLGLRLIYFSYDVKMKEKGDIPEGYSVSREKKERFSLILESASTNQTSMYLCASRPSDGYQETQYFGPGTRLLVL.